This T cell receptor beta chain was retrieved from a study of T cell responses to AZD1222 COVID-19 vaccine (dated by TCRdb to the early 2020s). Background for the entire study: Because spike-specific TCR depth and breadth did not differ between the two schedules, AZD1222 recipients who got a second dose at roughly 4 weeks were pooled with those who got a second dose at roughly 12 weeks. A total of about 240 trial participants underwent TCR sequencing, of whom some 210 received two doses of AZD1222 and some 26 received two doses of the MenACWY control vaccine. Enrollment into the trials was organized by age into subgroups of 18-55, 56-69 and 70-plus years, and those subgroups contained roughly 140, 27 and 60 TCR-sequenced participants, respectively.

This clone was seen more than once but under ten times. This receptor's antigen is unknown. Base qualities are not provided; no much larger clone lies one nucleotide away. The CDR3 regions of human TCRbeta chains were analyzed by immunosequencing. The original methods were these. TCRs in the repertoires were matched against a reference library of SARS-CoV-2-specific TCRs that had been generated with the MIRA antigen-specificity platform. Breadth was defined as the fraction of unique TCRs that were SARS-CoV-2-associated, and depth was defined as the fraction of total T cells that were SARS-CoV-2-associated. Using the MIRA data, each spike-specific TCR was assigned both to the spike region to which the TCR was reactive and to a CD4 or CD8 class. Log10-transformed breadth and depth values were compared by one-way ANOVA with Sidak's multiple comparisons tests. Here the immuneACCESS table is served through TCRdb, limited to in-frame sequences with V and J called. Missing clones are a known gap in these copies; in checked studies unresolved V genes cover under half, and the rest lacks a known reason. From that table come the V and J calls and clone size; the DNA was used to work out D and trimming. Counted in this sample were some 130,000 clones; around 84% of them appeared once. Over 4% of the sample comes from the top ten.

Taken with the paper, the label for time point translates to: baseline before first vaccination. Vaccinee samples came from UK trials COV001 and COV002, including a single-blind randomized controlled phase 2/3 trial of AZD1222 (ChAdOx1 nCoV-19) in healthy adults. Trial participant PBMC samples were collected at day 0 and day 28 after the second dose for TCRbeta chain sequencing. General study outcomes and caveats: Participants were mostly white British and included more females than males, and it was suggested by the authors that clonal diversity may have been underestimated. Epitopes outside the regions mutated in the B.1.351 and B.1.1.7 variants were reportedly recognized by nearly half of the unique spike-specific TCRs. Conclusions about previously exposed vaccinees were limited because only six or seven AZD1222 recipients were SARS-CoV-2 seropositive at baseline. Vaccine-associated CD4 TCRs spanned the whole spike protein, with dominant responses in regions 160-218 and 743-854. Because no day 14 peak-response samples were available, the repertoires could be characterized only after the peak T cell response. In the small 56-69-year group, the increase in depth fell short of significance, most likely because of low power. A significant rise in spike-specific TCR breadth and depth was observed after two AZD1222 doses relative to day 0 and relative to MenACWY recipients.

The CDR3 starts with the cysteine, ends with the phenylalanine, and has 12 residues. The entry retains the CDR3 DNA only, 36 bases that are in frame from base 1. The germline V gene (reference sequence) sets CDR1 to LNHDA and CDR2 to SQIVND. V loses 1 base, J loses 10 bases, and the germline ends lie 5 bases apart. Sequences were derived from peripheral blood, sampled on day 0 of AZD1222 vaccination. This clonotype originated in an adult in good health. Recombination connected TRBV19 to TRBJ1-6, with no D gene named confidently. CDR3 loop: CASSIGQSPLHF. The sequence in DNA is TGTGCCAGTAGTATAGGGCAGTCACCCCTCCACTTT.